A single sample is the source of the 32 T cell receptor beta chains below, sequenced in a study of response to subunit inactivated influenza vaccine. Using its own MiXCR run on the RT-PCR reads, TCRdb lists one record per CDR3 protein. The data contain roughly 570,000 distinct CDR3 sequences, under 15% of them singletons. Sequencing used PBMCs from blood, obtained more than 35 days after vaccination. The receptor set was obtained from a man in his forties or fifties who received an inactivated influenza vaccine.

There are a few counts of this clonotype. The chain recombines TRBV27 with TRBJ2-7; D is possibly TRBD1 (7 bases). With 7 bases removed from V and 0 bases from J, the gap between germline ends came to 25 bases. Looked up from germline, CDR1 is MNHEY and CDR2 is SMNVEV (reference sequence). The CDR3 extends over 18 amino acids. The CDR3 loop reads CASTPRDRDTPSSYEQYF. The CDR3 bases are TGTGCCAGCACCCCGCGGGACAGAGATACGCCGAGCTCCTACGAGCAGTACTTC.

The rearrangement uses TRBV5-1 and TRBJ2-1, with 8 bases aligning to TRBD2. Germline V lookup: CDR1 SGHRS, CDR2 YFSETQ. The ends lost 4 bases at V and 6 bases at J; junction bases unmatched: 6. The CDR3 runs to 14 residues. The CDR3 nucleotides are TGCGCCAGCAGCACGGGACTAGAGTCCAATGAGCAGTTCTTC. This encodes CASSTGLESNEQFF.

The chain has TRBV20-1 and TRBJ2-5; 10 nucleotides match TRBD2. V was clipped by 0 bases and J by 5 bases; unmatched bases: 9. CDR1 DFQATT and CDR2 SNEGSKA come from the germline V gene (reference sequence). The CDR3 contains 16 residues. This CDR3 is CSARDPAGGPIETQYF. DNA for the CDR3: TGCAGTGCTAGAGACCCAGCGGGAGGGCCTATTGAGACCCAGTACTTC.

There are many counts of this clonotype. This sequence joins TRBV5-1 and TRBJ1-3, with no clear D. Germline assignment: CDR1 SGHRS and CDR2 YFSETQ. V was pared by 4 bases and J by 0 bases, with 14 bases between. The CDR3 has 16 residues. The CDR3 reads CASSPDTDSSGNTIYF. CDR3 bases: TGCGCCAGCAGCCCGGATACAGATTCCTCTGGAAACACCATATATTTT.

Ten or more counts support this clonotype. The rearrangement joins TRBV6-5 to TRBJ2-2; D gene ambiguous. The CDR3 is made up of 15 amino acids. V was trimmed by 0 bases and J by 6 bases, leaving 11 bases between them. Germline V lookup: CDR1 MNHEY, CDR2 SVGAGI. The CDR3 bases are TGTGCCAGCAGTTACTCGAACTCTCTTGCCGGGGAGCTGTTTTTT. Translating it yields CASSYSNSLAGELFF.

A few counts support this clonotype. This sequence joins TRBV28 and TRBJ2-2; D unresolved. Germline-derived CDR1 and CDR2 are MDHEN and SYDVKM. The CDR3 has 13 residues. Trimming pared 7 bases from V and 1 base from J, leaving 7 bases between. CDR3 amino acids: CASKDENTGELFF. As DNA, the CDR3 is TGTGCCAGCAAGGACGAGAACACCGGGGAGCTGTTTTTT.

This clonotype was counted at least ten times. This rearrangement joins TRBV10-3 to TRBJ2-3, with D maybe TRBD2 (5 bases). The CDR3 totals 14 residues. Per the germline V gene, CDR1 is ENHRY and CDR2 is SYGVKD. Trimming left V 11 bases short and J 2 bases short, with 17 bases between. The chain's CDR3 is CASTGVRPTDTQYF. The CDR3 nucleotides read TGTGCCTCGACCGGGGTGCGCCCCACAGATACGCAGTATTTT.

The chain joins TRBV5-1 to TRBJ2-3; a weak D match, TRBD2 (6 bases). Trimming stripped 0 bases from V and 3 bases from J, with 14 bases between. Germline V gene data show CDR1 as SGHRS and CDR2 as YFSETQ. CDR3 length: 16 amino acids. The CDR3 sequence is CASSLGGGQGTDTQYF. For the CDR3, the DNA is TGCGCCAGCAGCTTGGGGGGAGGCCAGGGAACAGATACGCAGTATTTT.

The V call is TRBV3-1, the J call TRBJ2-7; no reliable D call. The V gene lost 1 base and the J gene lost 2 bases, with 6 bases spanning the gap. Germline CDR1 and CDR2: LGHDT and YNNKEL (reference sequence). The CDR3 sequence is 13 residues long. The CDR3 region has the DNA TGTGCCAGCAGCCAAGTCCCCCCCTACGAGCAGTACTTC. Amino acids: CASSQVPPYEQYF.

The V gene is TRBV27, the J gene TRBJ1-2; D perhaps matches TRBD1 (6 bases). Trimming cost V 5 bases and J 5 bases, with 15 bases left between them. The CDR3 is 14 residues long. Germline values: CDR1 MNHEY, CDR2 SMNVEV (reference sequence). The CDR3 bases are TGTGCCAGCAGTGAGGACAGATGGGCGTATGGCTACACCTTC. Its protein product is CASSEDRWAYGYTF.

The gene calls are TRBV12-3 or TRBV12-4 and TRBJ2-6; D gene uncertain. V gave up 3 bases and J gave up 4 bases, with 4 bases separating them. This CDR3 is built from 13 residues. Here the CDR3 reads CASSLKGANVLTF. CDR3 DNA sequence: TGTGCCAGCAGTTTGAAAGGGGCCAACGTCCTGACTTTC.

This clonotype was seen a few times. The V and J genes are TRBV7-2 and TRBJ2-5, with D uncertain. The germline gives CDR1 SGHTA, CDR2 FQGNSA. This CDR3 is built from 14 residues. Trimming stripped 3 bases from V and 5 bases from J, with 13 bases between. Here the CDR3 reads CASSLSPVGETQYF. CDR3 sequence (DNA): TGTGCCAGCAGCTTGTCCCCTGTCGGGGAGACCCAGTACTTC.

The rearrangement uses TRBV6-1 and TRBJ2-1; D might be TRBD2 (5 bases). Between the trimmed V and J ends, which lost 6 bases and 4 bases, there was a span of 19 bases. This CDR3 comprises 16 residues. Per germline, CDR1 MNHNS and CDR2 SASEGT. Written as DNA, the CDR3 is TGTGCCAGCAGCCGATTATCAGGAGGACCGTACAATGAGCAGTTCTTC. It specifies CASSRLSGGPYNEQFF.

A few counts support this clonotype. J is TRBJ2-5 and V is TRBV9, with 7 bases lining up with TRBD1. The J segment lost 1 base and the V segment lost 2 bases, leaving 5 bases of the junction unmatched. Germline V gives CDR1 SGDLS, CDR2 YYNGEE. CDR3 length equals 15 residues. The CDR3 bases are TGTGCCAGCAGCGTTGGCAGGGGGTTCCAAGAGACCCAGTACTTC. The encoded protein is CASSVGRGFQETQYF.

V gene TRBV9 combines with J gene TRBJ2-3, with D perhaps assigned TRBD1 or TRBD2 (5 bases each). Trimming stripped 3 bases from V and 3 bases from J, with 11 bases between. CDR1 is SGDLS, CDR2 YYNGEE, per germline. The CDR3 length is 14 residues. The CDR3 region is CASSAGTTTDTQYF. DNA of the CDR3: TGTGCCAGCAGCGCGGGGACGACGACAGATACGCAGTATTTT.

This clonotype turned up a few times. The chain combines TRBV5-5 with TRBJ2-3, with D possibly called TRBD1 or TRBD2 (5 bases each). CDR1 and CDR2 from the germline V gene are SGHKS and YYEKEE (reference sequence). This CDR3 comprises 16 residues. The V end lost 0 bases, the J end lost 5 bases, and 16 bases lay between the germline ends. For the CDR3, the DNA is TGTGCCAGCAGCTTGGGACCCGGGGCGGGTGGAGATACGCAGTATTTT. Translation gives CASSLGPGAGGDTQYF.

This clonotype came up a few times. The rearrangement joins TRBV14 to TRBJ1-4; D is uncertain. Per germline, CDR1 SGHDN and CDR2 FVKESK. Trimming cost V 3 bases and J 6 bases, with 14 bases left between them. This CDR3 has 15 amino acids. The CDR3 DNA is TGTGCCAGCAGCCAGAGGTCAGGTTCACATGAAAAACTGTTTTTT. Protein sequence: CASSQRSGSHEKLFF.

The table lists this clonotype with many counts. The J gene is TRBJ2-1, the V gene TRBV7-2, with 7 bases lining up with TRBD2. The trim removed 1 base at V and 6 bases at J, leaving 12 bases unmatched. CDR3 length: 17 residues. Per the germline V gene, CDR1 is SGHTA and CDR2 is FQGNSA. The CDR3 protein is CASSLGRSGVSANEQFF. For the CDR3, the DNA is TGTGCCAGCAGCTTAGGGAGGAGCGGGGTTAGCGCCAATGAGCAGTTCTTC.

This clonotype came up a few times. This rearrangement joins TRBV28 to TRBJ2-5; possible D gene TRBD1, 6 bases. V was trimmed by 6 bases and J by 7 bases, leaving 18 bases between them. The germline V gene has CDR1 MDHEN and CDR2 SYDVKM. The CDR3 is 14 amino acids. The CDR3, as DNA: TGTGCCAGCAGAAAACAGGGTTTTGGTCGGACCCAGTACTTC. Protein sequence: CASRKQGFGRTQYF.

In this sample, this clonotype turned up a few times. The rearrangement uses TRBV7-6 and TRBJ2-3; maybe TRBD2 (5 bases). Trimming cost V 5 bases and J 2 bases, with 17 bases left between them. This CDR3 comprises 16 residues. Germline V gene data show CDR1 as SGHVS and CDR2 as FNYEAQ. The CDR3 is CASSQGVERYTDTQYF. For the CDR3, the DNA is TGTGCCAGCAGCCAAGGAGTGGAGCGGTACACAGATACGCAGTATTTT. The full variable domain, with the rest looked up from reference TRBV7-6 and TRBJ2-3, is GAGVSQSPRYKVTKRGQDVALRCDPISGHVSLYWYRQALGQGPEFLTYFNYEAQQDKSGLPNDRFSAERPEGSISTLTIQRTEQRDSAMYRCASSQGVERYTDTQYFGPGTRLTVL.

In this sample, this clonotype turned up a few times. This rearrangement joins TRBV4-1 to TRBJ2-1, with a weak D call TRBD1 (7 bases). The germline CDR1 and CDR2 sequences are MGHRA and YSYEKL. Trimming removed 1 base at V and 2 bases at J, with 12 bases between. CDR3 size: 16 residues. The CDR3 is CASSQGRGRTYNEQFF. As DNA, the CDR3 is TGCGCCAGCAGCCAAGGCAGGGGGAGGACCTACAATGAGCAGTTCTTC.

This clonotype has more than one count but fewer than ten. The V and J genes are TRBV7-6 and TRBJ1-3; D perhaps matches TRBD1 (5 bases). Germline CDR1 and CDR2: SGHVS and FNYEAQ. This CDR3 comprises 19 residues. The V and J ends lost 7 bases and 2 bases respectively, with 27 bases between them. CDR3 amino acids: CASTLMGGTQNFAGNTIYF. In nucleotides, the CDR3 is TGTGCCAGCACCCTAATGGGGGGAACACAGAACTTTGCTGGAAACACCATATATTTT. Using reference TRBV7-6 and TRBJ1-3 for the parts outside the CDR3, the full variable domain is GAGVSQSPRYKVTKRGQDVALRCDPISGHVSLYWYRQALGQGPEFLTYFNYEAQQDKSGLPNDRFSAERPEGSISTLTIQRTEQRDSAMYRCASTLMGGTQNFAGNTIYFGEGSWLTVV.

The rearrangement joins TRBV4-1 to TRBJ1-1; no clear D. Trimming left V 0 bases short and J 6 bases short, with 11 bases between. The V gene's germline CDR1 is MGHRA and CDR2 YSYEKL. CDR3 length: 14 residues. The DNA for the CDR3 is TGCGCCAGCAGCCAAGATGGTGGTTTGGCTGAAGCTTTCTTT. This codes for CASSQDGGLAEAFF.

This clonotype was observed a single time. The chain couples TRBV18 to TRBJ2-7, with D possibly TRBD2 on 6 matching bases. With 3 bases removed from V and 5 bases from J, the gap between germline ends came to 11 bases. The CDR3 covers 13 residues. CDR1 and CDR2 (germline): KGHSH, LQKENI. CDR3 in amino acids: CASSPGRLNEQYF. The CDR3 DNA is TGTGCCAGCTCACCGGGGAGGTTAAACGAGCAGTACTTC.

This chain uses TRBV19 with TRBJ2-7; TRBD1 matches at 7 bases. In germline, CDR1 is LNHDA, CDR2 SQIVND (reference sequence). The V and J ends lost 2 bases and 3 bases, in that order; junction bases with no gene match: 4. This CDR3 spans 14 amino acids. CDR3 sequence (DNA): TGTGCCAGTAGTATATCTTGGGACAGCTACGAGCAGTACTTC. Its translation is CASSISWDSYEQYF.

The V and J genes are TRBV20-1 and TRBJ2-3; D unclear. This CDR3 region has 12 residues. Trimming cost V 0 bases and J 6 bases, with 7 bases left between them. Germline CDR1 is DFQATT and CDR2 is SNEGSKA (reference sequence). The DNA for the CDR3 is TGCAGTGCTAGAGATCCGAGTGATACGCAGTATTTT. Translating it yields CSARDPSDTQYF.

CDR3 nucleotide sequence: TGTGCCACCAGTGATAACCTAGGAAGCAGCTCCTACAATGAGCAGTTCTTC. The encoded protein is CATSDNLGSSSYNEQFF. The chain couples TRBV24-1 to TRBJ2-1; D is undetermined. V lost 3 bases, J lost 0 bases, and 14 bases lay in between. CDR3 size: 17 residues. Germline values: CDR1 KGHDR, CDR2 SFDVKD.

This sequence joins TRBV7-2 and TRBJ1-1; D is possibly TRBD1 (6 bases). The CDR3 length is 16 residues. Trimming stripped 8 bases from V and 8 bases from J, with 27 bases between. Germline V gene sequence: CDR1 SGHTA, CDR2 FQGNSA. CDR3 amino acids: CASQAGGTGHKGEAFF. Written as DNA, the CDR3 is TGTGCCAGCCAAGCGGGGGGTACGGGACATAAGGGAGAAGCTTTCTTT. The whole variable domain, filled in from reference TRBV7-2 and TRBJ1-1, reads GAGVSQSPSNKVTEKGKDVELRCDPISGHTALYWYRQSLGQGLEFLIYFQGNSAPDKSGLPSDRFSAERTGGSVSTLTIQRTQQEDSAVYLCASQAGGTGHKGEAFFGQGTRLTVV.

This chain uses TRBV7-9 with TRBJ1-6; D unclear. The CDR3 spans 14 residues. In germline, CDR1 is SEHNR, CDR2 FQNEAQ (reference sequence). Trimming removed 3 bases at V and 5 bases at J, with 8 bases between. This CDR3 reads CASSFSSDNSPLHF. CDR3 nucleotide sequence: TGTGCCAGCAGCTTCTCAAGTGATAATTCACCCCTCCACTTT.

With respect to this clonotype: Being one base from a much bigger clone, this may be a read error. The chain employs TRBV20-1 and TRBJ2-7, with D possibly being TRBD2 (7 bases). Germline V gene sequence: CDR1 DFQATT, CDR2 SNEGSKA (reference sequence). This CDR3 has 17 amino acids. This CDR3 is CCARGGVSSTPSYEQYF. The CDR3 nucleotides are TGCTGTGCTAGGGGGGGCGTTAGCAGCACACCCTCCTACGAGCAGTACTTC.

This chain's CDR3 is CASSQDQTGGFGGYTF. CDR3 bases: TGCGCCAGCAGCCAAGACCAGACAGGGGGGTTTGGTGGCTACACCTTC. The chain joins TRBV4-3 to TRBJ1-2; 9 bases agree with TRBD1. The CDR3 is made up of 16 amino acids. The V gene's germline CDR1 is LGHNA and CDR2 YSLEER. V lost 0 bases, J lost 7 bases, and 9 bases stayed unmatched.

This clonotype was seen ten or more times. This chain links TRBV24-1 with TRBJ2-5; D is uncertain. The CDR3 is 13 residues long. Germline V gene data show CDR1 as KGHDR and CDR2 as SFDVKD. V was clipped by 5 bases and J by 2 bases, with 8 bases between them. The CDR3 nucleotides are TGTGCCACCAGTGGACATCTTCAAGAGACCCAGTACTTC. Amino acids: CATSGHLQETQYF.